These 23 T cell receptor beta chains originate from one sample sequenced in a study of T cells in Graves' hyperthyroidism and ophthalmopathy. The investigators amplified TCR beta CDR3 regions from RNA transcripts. During a first-round RT-PCR of the TCR CDR3, the HTBI primer set was used. Each CDR3 protein is one row after TCRdb ran MiXCR on the multiplex PCR reads. Of fewer than 350,000 distinct CDR3 sequences in the sample, approximately 13% were seen once. Material: blood. These receptors came from a woman aged 40 to 50 with Graves' hyperthyroidism.

The chain has TRBV5-6 and TRBJ1-6; possibly TRBD1 for D (5 bases). Germline V gene lookup returns CDR1 SGHDT and CDR2 YYEEEE. V lost 0 bases and J 8 bases, leaving 9 bases between the germline ends. CDR3 size: 14 residues. The CDR3 region is CASSLDRTYSPLHF. For the CDR3, the DNA is TGTGCCAGCAGCTTGGACAGGACATATTCACCCCTCCACTTT.

Many counts were recorded for this clonotype. The chain combines TRBV12-3 or TRBV12-4 with TRBJ2-1; no definite D call. The CDR3 covers 14 residues. V was shortened by 2 bases and J by 0 bases, with 5 bases between the two germline ends. The chain's CDR3 is CASSLTYSYNEQFF. DNA for the CDR3: TGTGCCAGCAGTTTAACATACTCCTACAATGAGCAGTTCTTC.

As to this clonotype: A single base separates this from a much larger clone, so it may be a read error. The chain has TRBV19 and TRBJ1-5; D not resolved. This CDR3 has 15 amino acids. The germline gives CDR1 LNHDA, CDR2 SQIVND (reference sequence). The CDR3 DNA follows: TGTGGCAGTAGTCAAAGCGACAACCGCAATCAGCCCCAGCATTTT. Its translation is CGSSQSDNRNQPQHF.

This clonotype was counted at least ten times. This chain joins TRBV6-1 and TRBJ1-1; D is unclear. With 5 bases removed from V and 3 bases from J, the gap between germline ends came to 10 bases. CDR3 size: 13 residues. CDR1 and CDR2 from the germline V gene are MNHNS and SASEGT. The CDR3 DNA is TGTGCCAGCAGTTCCCCCGCGGACACTGAAGCTTTCTTT. Translation: CASSSPADTEAFF.

This clonotype was observed many times. The V call is TRBV20-1, the J call TRBJ2-5; 10 bases map to TRBD2. Germline V gives CDR1 DFQATT, CDR2 SNEGSKA (reference sequence). J was trimmed by 5 bases and V by 4 bases; bases with no gene match: 10. This CDR3 spans 15 amino acids. CDR3 sequence: CSATPSGSVRETQYF. CDR3 in DNA: TGCAGTGCTACACCTAGCGGGAGTGTTCGGGAGACCCAGTACTTC.

This clonotype was seen many times. The chain couples TRBV7-9 to TRBJ1-2; D is ambiguous. Germline CDR1 reads SEHNR; CDR2 reads FQNEAQ (reference sequence). This CDR3 contains 12 residues. Trimming shortened V by 5 bases and J by 5 bases, and 9 bases separated the two germline ends. DNA of the CDR3: TGTGCCAGCAGCCCCGGGCCTTATGGCTACACCTTC. Protein product: CASSPGPYGYTF.

This clonotype was seen ten or more times. V gene TRBV3-1 combines with J gene TRBJ1-6; tentatively, D is TRBD1 (5 bases). V shed 0 bases and J shed 9 bases, with 12 bases lying between them. CDR3 length equals 15 residues. Germline values: CDR1 LGHDT, CDR2 YNNKEL (reference sequence). Written as DNA, the CDR3 is TGTGCCAGCAGCCAAGAGGGCAGGGTCGGTTCACCCCTCCACTTT. It translates to CASSQEGRVGSPLHF.

The sample holds a few counts of this clonotype. The chain couples TRBV5-4 to TRBJ1-6; 10 positions match TRBD1. Germline V gene data show CDR1 as SGHNT and CDR2 as YYREEE (reference sequence). Germline trimming cut 4 bases from V and 9 bases from J; bases unmatched to any gene: 7. The CDR3 covers 15 residues. This chain's CDR3 is CASSDPRTGGSPLHF. CDR3 nucleotide sequence: TGTGCCAGCAGCGATCCCAGGACAGGGGGTTCACCCCTCCACTTT. Full variable domain (rest looked up from reference TRBV5-4 and TRBJ1-6): ETGVTQSPTHLIKTRGQQVTLRCSSQSGHNTVSWYQQALGQGPQFIFQYYREEENGRGNFPPRFSGLQFPNYSSELNVNALELDDSALYLCASSDPRTGGSPLHFGNGTRLTVT.

This chain joins TRBV20-1 and TRBJ2-1, with 8 bases fitting TRBD1. CDR3 length: 13 residues. Per germline, CDR1 DFQATT and CDR2 SNEGSKA (reference sequence). The ends lost 1 base at V and 7 bases at J; junction bases unmatched: 3. Here the CDR3 DNA reads TGCAGTGCTAGAGGGGACAGGTCAAATGAGCAGTTCTTC. Encoded protein: CSARGDRSNEQFF.

A few counts support this clonotype. A much larger clone is a single base away; this may be a read error. The V and J genes are TRBV14 and TRBJ1-1; D ambiguous. The CDR3 covers 13 residues. Germline lookup yields CDR1 SGHDN and CDR2 FVKESK. The germline V and J ends were trimmed by 4 bases and 1 base, with 7 bases remaining between them. The CDR3, as DNA: TGTGCCAGCAGCCGACGGGAGAACACTGAAGCTTTCTTT. It specifies CASSRRENTEAFF. Supplemented by reference TRBV14 and TRBJ1-1, the full variable domain reads EAGVTQFPSHSVIEKGQTVTLRCDPISGHDNLYWYRRVMGKEIKFLLHFVKESKQDESGMPNNRFLAERTGGTYSTLKVQPAELEDSGVYFCASSRRENTEAFFGQGTRLTVV.

This clonotype was recorded a few times. This chain connects TRBV7-9 to TRBJ2-2, with unresolved D. The CDR3 extends over 13 amino acids. V dropped 6 bases and J dropped 6 bases, with 11 bases sitting between them. Germline V lookup: CDR1 SEHNR, CDR2 FQNEAQ (reference sequence). The CDR3 protein is CASRGSQAGELFF. CDR3 sequence (DNA): TGTGCCAGCAGAGGCAGCCAGGCCGGGGAGCTGTTTTTT.

This clonotype was observed at least ten times. This rearrangement joins TRBV28 to TRBJ2-5; 8 bases line up with TRBD1. V lost 6 bases, J lost 5 bases, and 8 bases stayed unmatched. Germline-derived CDR1 and CDR2 are MDHEN and SYDVKM. The CDR3 sequence is 14 residues long. CDR3 nucleotide sequence: TGTGCCAGCAGCCGCAGACAGGGGCGGGAGACCCAGTACTTC. Its translation is CASSRRQGRETQYF.

This clonotype was counted ten times or more. This chain joins TRBV11-2 and TRBJ2-3; D is unclear. The germline gives CDR1 SGHAT, CDR2 FQNNGV. CDR3 length equals 15 residues. Between the trimmed V and J ends, which lost 4 bases and 2 bases, there was a span of 13 bases. The CDR3 spells CASSSDTQPTDTQYF. The CDR3 bases are TGTGCCAGCAGCTCAGACACTCAACCCACAGATACGCAGTATTTT.

Many counts were recorded for this clonotype. J is TRBJ1-1 and V is TRBV12-3 or TRBV12-4; TRBD1 might be the D (5 bases). With 0 bases removed from V and 1 base from J, the gap between germline ends came to 12 bases. This CDR3 is 16 amino acids long. CDR3 bases: TGTGCCAGCAGTTTAGCGCTTTTGACAGCGAACACTGAAGCTTTCTTT. Translating gives CASSLALLTANTEAFF.

This clonotype has ten or more counts. The genes are TRBV20-1 and TRBJ1-6, with 9 bases that match TRBD1. Germline CDR1 reads DFQATT; CDR2 reads SNEGSKA (reference sequence). Losses at the gene ends were 0 bases for V and 10 bases for J; bases not matched to a gene: 10. The CDR3 has 16 amino acids. This CDR3 reads CSARDLTGTGSSPLHF. Here the CDR3 DNA reads TGCAGTGCTAGAGATTTGACGGGGACAGGGTCGTCACCCCTCCACTTT.

The chain joins TRBV15 to TRBJ2-2; TRBD1 matches at 7 bases. Germline V gene lookup returns CDR1 LNHNV and CDR2 YYDKDF (reference sequence). The length of the CDR3 is 18 residues. V lost 1 base and J lost 7; bases outside the gene matches: 15. The CDR3 nucleotides are TGTGCCACCAGCAGAGGTCCGGGTGGCAGGGGGTTTCACGGGGAGCTGTTTTTT. Translating it yields CATSRGPGGRGFHGELFF.

In its sample, this clonotype was seen many times. The V call is TRBV11-2, the J call TRBJ1-2; no firm D call. This CDR3 spans 12 amino acids. Germline lookup yields CDR1 SGHAT and CDR2 FQNNGV. V shed 1 base and J shed 8 bases, with 8 bases lying between them. The CDR3 DNA follows: TGTGCCAGCAGCTTAGCCGCGACGGGCTACACCTTC. Protein sequence: CASSLAATGYTF.

A remark on this clonotype: Compared with germline, one end of the junction differs, possibly owing to a read error. The V gene is TRBV7-9, the J gene TRBJ2-2; no reliable D call. The V gene's germline CDR1 is SEHNR and CDR2 FQNEAQ (reference sequence). There are 14 residues in the CDR3. The CDR3 reads CASRLEDTTGELFF. The CDR3 region has the DNA TGTGCCAGCAGATTAGAAGACACCACCGGGGAGCTGTTTTTT.

This clonotype was counted ten times or more. The chain couples TRBV20-1 to TRBJ1-6; 9 positions agree with TRBD1. Germline CDR1 is DFQATT and CDR2 is SNEGSKA (reference sequence). The CDR3 length is 16 residues. The CDR3 nucleotides read TGCAGCGCTGGGGGGACAGGGTCTCAGAAGGGTTCACCCCTCCACTTT. This gives the protein CSAGGTGSQKGSPLHF.

This clonotype was seen many times. The V gene is TRBV6-1, the J gene TRBJ2-2; the D gene could be TRBD1 or TRBD2 (6 bases each). Trimming took off 6 bases at V and 3 bases at J, with 17 bases between the two ends. The CDR3 totals 16 residues. The germline V gene has CDR1 MNHNS and CDR2 SASEGT. Here the CDR3 reads CASSLARGLYTGELFF. CDR3 nucleotides: TGTGCCAGCAGCCTAGCCCGGGGGCTATACACCGGGGAGCTGTTTTTT.

The chain uses TRBV11-1 and TRBJ1-3; D is unclear. The V gene lost 5 bases and the J gene lost 2 bases, with 13 bases spanning the gap. CDR1 SGHAT and CDR2 FQDESV come from the germline V gene (reference sequence). CDR3 length: 15 amino acids. In DNA form, the CDR3 reads TGTGCCAGCAGCCAGACGGGGTCCCCTGGAAACACCATATATTTT. Its translation is CASSQTGSPGNTIYF. Looking up the rest from reference TRBV11-1 and TRBJ1-3 gives the full variable domain: EAEVAQSPRYKITEKSQAVAFWCDPISGHATLYWYRQILGQGPELLVQFQDESVVDDSQLPKDRFSAERLKGVDSTLKIQPAELGDSAMYLCASSQTGSPGNTIYFGEGSWLTVV.

This clonotype was seen repeatedly, ten times or more. The V call is TRBV11-2, the J call TRBJ2-2; the match to TRBD2 covers 9 bases. Germline V gene data show CDR1 as SGHAT and CDR2 as FQNNGV. The CDR3 length is 14 residues. Losses at the gene ends were 6 bases for V and 7 bases for J; bases not matched to a gene: 6. CDR3 coding DNA: TGTGCCAGCAGTGATAGCGGGAGTTACGGGGAGCTGTTTTTT. Its translation is CASSDSGSYGELFF.

This clonotype appeared many times. V usage is TRBV6-1 and J usage is TRBJ2-1; the D is unclear. Germline-derived CDR1 and CDR2 are MNHNS and SASEGT. Trimming removed 7 bases from V and 4 bases from J, with 14 bases in between. This CDR3 contains 14 residues. CDR3 sequence (DNA): TGTGCCAGCAATCCACCCCTAGATTACAATGAGCAGTTCTTC. Amino acids: CASNPPLDYNEQFF.